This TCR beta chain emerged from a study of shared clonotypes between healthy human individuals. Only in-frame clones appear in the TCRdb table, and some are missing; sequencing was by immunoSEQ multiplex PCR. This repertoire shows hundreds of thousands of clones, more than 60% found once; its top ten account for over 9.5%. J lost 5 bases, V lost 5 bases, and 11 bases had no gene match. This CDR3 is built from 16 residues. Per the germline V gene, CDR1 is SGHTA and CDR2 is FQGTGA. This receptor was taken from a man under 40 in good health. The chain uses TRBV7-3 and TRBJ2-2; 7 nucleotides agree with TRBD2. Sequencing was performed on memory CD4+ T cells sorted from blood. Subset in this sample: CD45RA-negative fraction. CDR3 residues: CASSPLGAGYTGELFF. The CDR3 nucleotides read TGTGCCAGCAGCCCACTTGGAGCGGGATATACCGGGGAGCTGTTTTTT.